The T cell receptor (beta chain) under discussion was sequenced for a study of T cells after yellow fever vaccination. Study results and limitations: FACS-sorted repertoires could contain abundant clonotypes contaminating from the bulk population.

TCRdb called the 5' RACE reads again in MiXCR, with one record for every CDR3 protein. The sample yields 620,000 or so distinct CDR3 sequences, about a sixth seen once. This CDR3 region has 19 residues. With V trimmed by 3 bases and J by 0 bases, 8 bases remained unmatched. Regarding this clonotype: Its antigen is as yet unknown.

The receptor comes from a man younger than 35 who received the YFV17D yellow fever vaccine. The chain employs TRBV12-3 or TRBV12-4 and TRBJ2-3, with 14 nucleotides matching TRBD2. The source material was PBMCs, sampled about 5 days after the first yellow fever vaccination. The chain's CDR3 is CASSFPGLAGVLSTDTQYF. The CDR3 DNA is TGTGCCAGCAGTTTCCCGGGACTAGCGGGGGTCCTTAGCACAGATACGCAGTATTTT.